The clone carrying this T cell receptor (beta chain) was counted many times. From the 5' RACE reads, TCRdb called clonotypes with MiXCR, one entry per CDR3 protein. The sample lists some 760,000 distinct CDR3 sequences, roughly 20% seen once, with about an eighth in the top ten. The CDR3 length is 12 residues. V was clipped by 7 bases and J by 7 bases, with 11 bases between them. The germline V gene has CDR1 MNHEY and CDR2 SVGEGT. These data originate in a study of identical twins. These data were likewise used in another study, on T cells expressing NK-cell markers.

This receptor was identified in a woman aged 18 to 35 in good health. The material sequenced was PBMCs. V is TRBV6-2 or TRBV6-3 and J is TRBJ1-5; possibly TRBD1 for D (5 bases). This chain's CDR3 is CASKRGGQPQHF. CDR3 DNA sequence: TGTGCCAGCAAAAGGGGTGGGCAGCCCCAGCATTTT.